This T cell receptor beta chain came from a study of blood T cell repertoires in COVID-19. As handled by the study authors: The assay estimated nucleated cells by amplifying reference gene primers. Method: immunoSEQ multiplex PCR; TCRdb's copy keeps in-frame clones and lacks some. D and trimming come from the DNA, and the V and J calls and clone size come from that table. The table lists 210,000 or so clones, roughly 82% of them singletons. The length of the CDR3 is 16 residues. This sequence originates from a middle-aged woman with acute or convalescent COVID-19. The J gene is TRBJ2-1, the V gene TRBV1; the table's D call, TRBD1, was not checked against the DNA. TRBV1 is designated a pseudogene. Material for sequencing was peripheral blood. CDR3 loop: CTSSQDGDRSSNEQFF. The CDR3 DNA sequence: TGCACCAGCAGCCAAGATGGGGACAGAAGCAGCAATGAGCAGTTCTTC.